A single sample is the source of the 8 T cell receptor beta chains below, sequenced in a study of cytomegalovirus exposure and HLA in healthy donors. The PCR used 60 Vbeta and 13 Jbeta primers. Assay: immunoSEQ multiplex PCR; the TCRdb copy retains only in-frame clones and omits some. This table has 110,000 or so clones, roughly 9% appearing once. Sequenced material: PBMCs. All receptors come from a woman aged 40-49 years in good health and CMV-seropositive.

The rearrangement joins TRBV29-1 to TRBJ1-3; no clear D gene. Germline V gene lookup returns CDR1 SQVTM and CDR2 ANQGSEA. V was clipped by 0 bases and J by 7 bases, with 16 bases between them. The CDR3 is made up of 15 amino acids. The CDR3 spells CSVEDRHRASNTIYF. CDR3 DNA sequence: TGCAGCGTTGAAGACCGACACCGCGCATCTAACACCATATATTTT.

This clone was counted only a few times. V usage is TRBV10-2 and J usage is TRBJ2-1; TRBD2 aligns across 10 bases. After removal of 0 bases from V and 5 bases from J, the junction contained 4 bases not matched to a gene. Germline CDR1 WSHSY, CDR2 SAAADI. The CDR3 loop spans 16 amino acids. Written as DNA, the CDR3 is TGCGCCAGCAGTGAGTCCCTAGCGGGGGATCACAATGAGCAGTTCTTC. Its protein product is CASSESLAGDHNEQFF.

This clone came up a few times. The chain combines TRBV9 with TRBJ1-3, with D perhaps TRBD1 (5 bases). Germline V CDR1 and CDR2: SGDLS, YYNGEE. CDR3 length: 13 residues. Trimming took off 0 bases at V and 6 bases at J, with 7 bases between the two ends. The DNA for the CDR3 is TGTGCCAGCAGCGTAGAAGGGGAAAACACCATATATTTT. Its translation is CASSVEGENTIYF. The full variable domain, its missing parts supplied by reference TRBV9 and TRBJ1-3, is DSGVTQTPKHLITATGQRVTLRCSPRSGDLSVYWYQQSLDQGLQFLIQYYNGEERAKGNILERFSAQQFPDLHSELNLSSLELGDSALYFCASSVEGENTIYFGEGSWLTVV.

This clone was seen more than once but under ten times. The chain combines TRBV2 with TRBJ2-7, with TRBD1 matching over 10 bases. CDR3 length: 14 residues. The germline CDR1 and CDR2 sequences are SNHLY and FYNNEI. V trimming: 4 bases; J trimming: 3 bases; junction bases outside the gene matches: 3. The CDR3 sequence is CASSGQGASYEQYF. For the CDR3, the DNA is TGTGCCAGCAGTGGACAGGGGGCTAGCTACGAGCAGTACTTC.

This clone has a handful of counts. The rearrangement joins TRBV18 to TRBJ2-7, with unresolved D. Germline assignment: CDR1 KGHSH and CDR2 LQKENI. The CDR3 is made up of 13 amino acids. Trimming removed 2 bases from V and 2 bases from J, with 7 bases in between. The CDR3 coding sequence is TGTGCCAGCTCACCAAACCCGGCCTACGAGCAGTACTTC. This codes for CASSPNPAYEQYF.

This clone was found a few times. The chain employs TRBV5-4 and TRBJ1-2; D is possibly TRBD1 (5 bases). The CDR3 runs to 14 residues. Germline V gene sequence: CDR1 SGHNT, CDR2 YYREEE (reference sequence). V was pared by 6 bases and J by 2 bases, with 14 bases between. CDR3 in DNA: TGTGCCAGCACCATCGAGCGGGGGAACTATGGCTACACCTTC. Its translation: CASTIERGNYGYTF.

In this sample, this clone turned up a few times. The chain links TRBV25-1 to TRBJ2-2, with D maybe TRBD2 (5 bases). Trimming left V 5 bases short and J 7 bases short, with 8 bases between. CDR3 length: 12 residues. Germline V CDR1 and CDR2: MGHDK, SYGVNS. The CDR3 reads CASSTRDGELFF. The CDR3 DNA follows: TGTGCCAGCAGTACGAGGGACGGGGAGCTGTTTTTT.

CDR3 protein: CASKPPGGYTDTQYF. For the CDR3, the DNA is TGTGCCAGCAAGCCCCCCGGGGGGTACACAGATACGCAGTATTTT. The chain links TRBV6-6 to TRBJ2-3; 7 bases fit TRBD2. The J segment lost 2 bases and the V segment lost 7 bases, leaving 9 bases of the junction unmatched. CDR3 length: 15 amino acids. Germline lookup yields CDR1 MNHNY and CDR2 SVGAGI (reference sequence).